The 2 T cell receptor beta chains below were found in one sample sequenced in a study of control samples from healthy donors and cancer patients. Some clones are missing from TCRdb's copy, which holds only in-frame ones; the method was immunoSEQ multiplex PCR. Of tens of thousands of clones in the sample, 65% to 90% are singletons; the top ten hold 11%. Sequencing was carried out using PBMCs. The origin of the receptors is a man in his 60s with head and neck cancer.

V and J are TRBV7-9 and TRBJ1-2, with 11 bases that match TRBD1. Germline V gene sequence: CDR1 SEHNR, CDR2 FQNEAQ (reference sequence). The J segment lost 8 bases and the V segment lost 5 bases, leaving 7 bases of the junction unmatched. The CDR3 covers 14 residues. The CDR3: CASSPAGQGGGYTF. Here the CDR3 DNA reads TGTGCCAGCAGCCCAGCGGGACAGGGGGGAGGCTACACCTTC. The full variable domain, completed using reference TRBV7-9 and TRBJ1-2, is DTGVSQNPRHKITKRGQNVTFRCDPISEHNRLYWYRQTLGQGPEFLTYFQNEAQLEKSRLLSDRFSAERPKGSFSTLEIQRTEQGDSAMYLCASSPAGQGGGYTFGSGTRLTVV.

The chain has TRBV20-1 and TRBJ2-7; D is ambiguous. Germline-derived CDR1 and CDR2 are DFQATT and SNEGSKA (reference sequence). Trimming took 3 bases from V and 2 from J, leaving 8 bases between them. The CDR3 consists of 12 residues. CDR3 coding DNA: TGCAGTGCTAGTCAGGTCCCCTACGAGCAGTACTTC. Translation gives CSASQVPYEQYF.